This TCR beta chain was profiled in a study of human T cells and chemical hapten exposure. Study context: The sensitizing agent was 2% DPC, placed on around 2 cm by around 2 cm of upper inner arm skin. Largely, small differences in pooled library volume made per-sample TCR yields vary.

The time point is: patch test 1, 2 weeks after DPC sensitization. Regarding treatment: therapeutic diphenylcyclopropenone sensitization with weekly scalp DPC. V dropped 3 bases and J dropped 0 bases, with 10 bases sitting between them. There are 15 residues in the CDR3. CDR1 is KGHSH and CDR2 is LQKENI in the germline V gene. Via MiXCR, TCRdb re-called the RACE reads, giving one row per CDR3 protein. The sample includes 340,000 or so distinct CDR3 sequences, under 9% of them seen just once. This clonotype was recorded a few times. Its antigen is not identified. General study points: The study found that DPC sensitization did not change TCRs above 1 in 1000 frequency.

The sample consisted of whole blood, taken in connection with sensitization to the hapten diphenylcyclopropenone (DPC). The sequence was obtained from a woman between 18 and 29 years old with alopecia areata. Some clones in this sample may be carry-over from other donors' samples. The chain uses TRBV18 and TRBJ2-3; D call uncertain. CDR3 in amino acids: CASSPGDSSTDTQYF. The DNA of the CDR3 is TGTGCCAGCTCACCGGGTGATTCTAGCACAGATACGCAGTATTTT.